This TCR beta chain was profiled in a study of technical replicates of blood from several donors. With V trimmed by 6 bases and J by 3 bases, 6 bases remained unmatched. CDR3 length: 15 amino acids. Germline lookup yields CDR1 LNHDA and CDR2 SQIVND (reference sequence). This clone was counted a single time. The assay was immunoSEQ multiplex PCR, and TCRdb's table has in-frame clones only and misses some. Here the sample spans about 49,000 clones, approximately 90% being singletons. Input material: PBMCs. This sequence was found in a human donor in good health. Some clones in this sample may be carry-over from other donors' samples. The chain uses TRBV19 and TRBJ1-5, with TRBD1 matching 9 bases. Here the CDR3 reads CASRIRDRDNQPQHF. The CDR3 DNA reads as TGTGCCAGTAGGATCCGGGACAGGGACAATCAGCCCCAGCATTTT. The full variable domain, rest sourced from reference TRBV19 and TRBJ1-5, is DGGITQSPKYLFRKEGQNVTLSCEQNLNHDAMYWYRQDPGQGLRLIYYSQIVNDFQKGDIAEGYSVSREKKESFPLTVTSAQKNPTAFYLCASRIRDRDNQPQHFGDGTRLSIL.